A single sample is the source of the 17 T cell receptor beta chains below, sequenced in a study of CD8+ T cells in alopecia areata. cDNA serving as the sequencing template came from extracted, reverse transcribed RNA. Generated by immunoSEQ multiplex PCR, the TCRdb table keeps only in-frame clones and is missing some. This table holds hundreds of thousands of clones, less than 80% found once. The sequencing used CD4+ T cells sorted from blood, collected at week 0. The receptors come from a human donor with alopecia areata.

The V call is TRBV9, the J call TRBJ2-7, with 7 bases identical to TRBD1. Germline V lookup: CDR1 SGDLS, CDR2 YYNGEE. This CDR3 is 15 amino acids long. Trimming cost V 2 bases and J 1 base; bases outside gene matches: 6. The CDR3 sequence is CASSVRQGASYEQYF. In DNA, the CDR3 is TGTGCCAGCAGCGTCCGACAGGGTGCGTCCTACGAGCAGTACTTC. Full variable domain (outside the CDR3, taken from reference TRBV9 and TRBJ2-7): DSGVTQTPKHLITATGQRVTLRCSPRSGDLSVYWYQQSLDQGLQFLIQYYNGEERAKGNILERFSAQQFPDLHSELNLSSLELGDSALYFCASSVRQGASYEQYFGPGTRLTVT.

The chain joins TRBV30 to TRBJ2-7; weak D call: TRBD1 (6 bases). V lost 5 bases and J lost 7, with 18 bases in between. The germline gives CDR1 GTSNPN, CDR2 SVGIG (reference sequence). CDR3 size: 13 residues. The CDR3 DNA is TGTGCCTGGGCCGGGACACTCCGCGGGGAGCAGTACTTC. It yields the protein CAWAGTLRGEQYF.

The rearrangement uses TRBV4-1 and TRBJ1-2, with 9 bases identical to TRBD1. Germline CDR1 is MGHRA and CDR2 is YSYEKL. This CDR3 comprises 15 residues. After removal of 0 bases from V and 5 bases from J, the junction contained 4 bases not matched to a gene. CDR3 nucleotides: TGCGCCAGCAGCCAAGATTGGGGACAGGGATATGGCTACACCTTC. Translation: CASSQDWGQGYGYTF.

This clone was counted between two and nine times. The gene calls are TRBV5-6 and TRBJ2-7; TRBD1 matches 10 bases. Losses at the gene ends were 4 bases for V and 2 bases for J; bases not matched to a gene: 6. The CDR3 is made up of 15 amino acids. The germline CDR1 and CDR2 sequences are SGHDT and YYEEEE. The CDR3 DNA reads TGTGCCAGCAGCGGCCGGGACAGGGGTGCCTACGAGCAGTACTTC. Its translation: CASSGRDRGAYEQYF.

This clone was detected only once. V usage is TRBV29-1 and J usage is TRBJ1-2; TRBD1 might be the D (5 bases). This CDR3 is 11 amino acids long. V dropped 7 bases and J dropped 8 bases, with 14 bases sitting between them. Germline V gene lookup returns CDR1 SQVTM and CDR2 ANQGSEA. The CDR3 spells CSALGHPGYTF. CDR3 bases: TGCAGCGCTCTTGGACACCCCGGCTACACCTTC.

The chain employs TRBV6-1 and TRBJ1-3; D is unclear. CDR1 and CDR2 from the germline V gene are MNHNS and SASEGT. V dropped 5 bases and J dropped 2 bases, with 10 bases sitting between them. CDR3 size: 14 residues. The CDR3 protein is CASSPETAGNTIYF. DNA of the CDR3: TGTGCCAGCAGTCCCGAGACCGCTGGAAACACCATATATTTT.

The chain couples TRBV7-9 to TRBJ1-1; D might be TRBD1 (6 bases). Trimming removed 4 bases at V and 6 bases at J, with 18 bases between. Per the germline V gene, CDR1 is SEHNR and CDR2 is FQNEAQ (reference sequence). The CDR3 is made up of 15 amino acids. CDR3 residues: CASSSLKGGHPEAFF. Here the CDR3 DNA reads TGTGCCAGCAGCTCCCTCAAAGGGGGACATCCTGAAGCTTTCTTT.

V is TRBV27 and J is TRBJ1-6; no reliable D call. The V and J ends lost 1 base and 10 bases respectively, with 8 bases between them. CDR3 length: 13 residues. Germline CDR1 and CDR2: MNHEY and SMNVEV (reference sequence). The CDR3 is CASSLFVGSPLHF. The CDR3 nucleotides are TGTGCCAGCAGTTTATTTGTAGGCTCACCCCTCCACTTT.

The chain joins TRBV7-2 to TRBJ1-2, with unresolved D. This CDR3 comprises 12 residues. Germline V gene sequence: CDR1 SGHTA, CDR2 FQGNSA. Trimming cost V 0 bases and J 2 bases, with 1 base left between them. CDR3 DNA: TGTGCCAGCAGCTTAGCCAACTATGGCTACACCTTC. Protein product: CASSLANYGYTF.

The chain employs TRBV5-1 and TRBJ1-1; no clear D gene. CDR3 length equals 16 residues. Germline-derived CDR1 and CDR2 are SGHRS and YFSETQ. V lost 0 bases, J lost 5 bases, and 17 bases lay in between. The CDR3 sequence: CASSLEGGKWETEAFF. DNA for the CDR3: TGCGCCAGCAGCTTGGAGGGTGGGAAATGGGAGACTGAAGCTTTCTTT.

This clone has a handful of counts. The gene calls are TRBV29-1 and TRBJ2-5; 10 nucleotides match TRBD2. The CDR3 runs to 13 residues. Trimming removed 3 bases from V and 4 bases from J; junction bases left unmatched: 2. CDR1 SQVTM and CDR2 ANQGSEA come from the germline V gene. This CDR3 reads CSVEASGGETQYF. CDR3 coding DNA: TGCAGCGTTGAGGCTAGCGGGGGAGAGACCCAGTACTTC.

The CDR3 DNA reads TGTGCCAGCAGCTTGCAGGGACCCGCCGGTGGCTACACCTTC. It codes for CASSLQGPAGGYTF. The chain has TRBV5-4 and TRBJ1-2, with a weak D call TRBD1 (5 bases). Germline CDR1 is SGHNT and CDR2 is YYREEE (reference sequence). V lost 1 base and J 7 bases, leaving 14 bases between the germline ends. The CDR3 covers 14 residues.

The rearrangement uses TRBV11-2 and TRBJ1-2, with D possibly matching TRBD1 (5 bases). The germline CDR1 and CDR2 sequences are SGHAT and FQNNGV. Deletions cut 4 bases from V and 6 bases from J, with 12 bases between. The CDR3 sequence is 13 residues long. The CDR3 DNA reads TGTGCCAGCAGCTCGGGACTTTACAATGGCTACACCTTC. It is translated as CASSSGLYNGYTF. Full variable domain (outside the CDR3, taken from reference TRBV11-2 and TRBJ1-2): EAGVAQSPRYKIIEKRQSVAFWCNPISGHATLYWYQQILGQGPKLLIQFQNNGVVDDSQLPKDRFSAERLKGVDSTLKIQPAKLEDSAVYLCASSSGLYNGYTFGSGTRLTVV.

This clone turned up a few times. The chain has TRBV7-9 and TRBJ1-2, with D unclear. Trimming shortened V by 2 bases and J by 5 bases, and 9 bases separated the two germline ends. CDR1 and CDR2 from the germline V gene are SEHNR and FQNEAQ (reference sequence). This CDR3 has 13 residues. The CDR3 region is CASSLLTLYGYTF. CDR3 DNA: TGTGCCAGCAGCTTACTTACGCTATATGGCTACACCTTC.

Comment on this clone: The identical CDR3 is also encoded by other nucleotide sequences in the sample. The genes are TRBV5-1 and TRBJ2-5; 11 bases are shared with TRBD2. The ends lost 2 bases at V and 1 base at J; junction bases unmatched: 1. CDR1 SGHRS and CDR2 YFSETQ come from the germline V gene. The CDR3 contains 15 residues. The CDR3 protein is CASSLGTSGQETQYF. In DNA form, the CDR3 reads TGCGCCAGCAGCTTAGGGACTAGCGGCCAAGAGACCCAGTACTTC.

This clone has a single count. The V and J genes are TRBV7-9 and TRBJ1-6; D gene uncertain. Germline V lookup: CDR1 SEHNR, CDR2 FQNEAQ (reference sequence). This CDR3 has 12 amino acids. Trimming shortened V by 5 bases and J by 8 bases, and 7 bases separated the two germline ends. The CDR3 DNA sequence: TGTGCCAGCAGCCGCGGTTATTCACCCCTCCACTTT. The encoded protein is CASSRGYSPLHF. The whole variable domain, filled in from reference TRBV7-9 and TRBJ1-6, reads DTGVSQNPRHKITKRGQNVTFRCDPISEHNRLYWYRQTLGQGPEFLTYFQNEAQLEKSRLLSDRFSAERPKGSFSTLEIQRTEQGDSAMYLCASSRGYSPLHFGNGTRLTVT.

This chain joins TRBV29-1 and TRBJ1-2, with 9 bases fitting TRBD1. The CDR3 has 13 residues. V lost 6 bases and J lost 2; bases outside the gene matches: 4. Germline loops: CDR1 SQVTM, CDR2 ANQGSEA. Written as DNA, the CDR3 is TGCAGCGTGCGGACAGGGGTAAACTATGGCTACACCTTC. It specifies CSVRTGVNYGYTF.